The clone carrying this T cell receptor beta chain was counted a few times. Its cognate antigen is unknown. This sample is part of a study of response to subunit inactivated influenza vaccine. TCRdb redid the calling of the RT-PCR reads with MiXCR, one entry per CDR3 protein. Of hundreds of thousands of distinct CDR3 sequences in the sample, approximately 17% were seen once. Points from the study as a whole: New T cells are recruited in small numbers by each seasonal influenza vaccination, according to the authors' suggestion.

This receptor was obtained from a man over 45 who received an inactivated influenza vaccine. Sample: PBMCs from blood, taken more than 4 days after vaccination.

In DNA, the CDR3 is TGTGCCACCAGCAGAGGTGGCGAACGGTACGAGCAGTACTTC. It specifies CATSRGGERYEQYF. V usage is TRBV15 and J usage is TRBJ2-7; D is unclear. V lost 1 base and J 4 bases, leaving 11 bases between the germline ends. This CDR3 is built from 14 residues. Germline CDR1 LNHNV, CDR2 YYDKDF (reference sequence).